This is a list of T cell receptor beta chains from one sample in a study of cytomegalovirus exposure and HLA in healthy donors. Produced via immunoSEQ multiplex PCR; TCRdb's table is partial and in-frame only. The sample lists over 150,000 clones, roughly 80% occurring once. Sequences were obtained from PBMCs. These receptors were taken from a male donor in good health and CMV-seronegative. Both conserved end residues are part of each CDR3. A D gene is named only where the DNA matches it firmly. A clone size is listed for some rows: how often the clone was seen (once, few, many), or a class if it is expanded.

TRBV7-9	TRBJ2-7	NA	NA	CASSLNGPSEQYF	TGTGCCAGCAGCTTAAATGGCCCCAGCGAGCAGTACTTC
TRBV7-2	TRBJ2-1	NA	NA	CASSSKPNEQFF	TGTGCCAGCAGCTCTAAGCCCAATGAGCAGTTCTTC
TRBV6-1	TRBJ1-5	NA	NA	CASRLHGGGQPQHF	TGTGCCAGCAGACTTCATGGGGGGGGTCAGCCCCAGCATTTT
TRBV6-5	TRBJ2-7	NA	NA	CASRDPGLTSYEQYF	TGTGCCAGCAGGGACCCGGGACTTACCTCCTACGAGCAGTACTTC
TRBV19	TRBJ2-5	TRBD1	NA	CASSSGQVQETQYF	TGTGCCAGTAGTAGCGGACAGGTTCAAGAGACCCAGTACTTC
TRBV7-6	TRBJ2-2	NA	NA	CASSLKVGAGANGELFF	TGTGCCAGCAGCTTAAAAGTAGGCGCGGGGGCAAACGGGGAGCTGTTTTTT
TRBV2	TRBJ1-3	NA	NA	CASSEAGGTGNTIYF	TGTGCCAGCAGTGAAGCAGGGGGAACTGGAAACACCATATATTTT
TRBV29-1	TRBJ2-5	TRBD1	once	CSVETGFQYSPVETQYF	TGCAGCGTGGAGACAGGGTTCCAATATTCCCCCGTAGAGACCCAGTACTTC
TRBV7-2	TRBJ2-2	NA	once	CASSLAAVTTGELFF	TGTGCCAGCAGCTTAGCGGCGGTAACCACCGGGGAGCTGTTTTTT
TRBV7-9	TRBJ1-1	NA	NA	CASSLLGNTEAFF	TGTGCCAGCAGCCTTCTAGGGAACACTGAAGCTTTCTTT
TRBV6-5	TRBJ2-7	NA	NA	CASRNRVSLYEQYF	TGTGCCAGCAGGAACAGGGTCTCCCTCTACGAGCAGTACTTC
TRBV30	TRBJ2-7	TRBD1	NA	CAYDRDRGLEQYF	TGTGCCTACGACCGGGACAGGGGCCTCGAGCAGTACTTC
TRBV19	TRBJ1-6	NA	NA	CASTETGVTSPLHF	TGTGCCAGTACCGAGACGGGGGTGACTTCACCCCTCCACTTT
TRBV6-5	TRBJ2-7	NA	NA	CASSYGQSSQDFEQYF	TGTGCCAGCAGTTACGGACAGTCCTCTCAGGACTTCGAGCAGTACTTC
TRBV6-5	TRBJ2-1	TRBD2	NA	CASSYRGTSGIYEQFF	TGTGCCAGCAGTTACAGGGGGACTAGCGGGATCTATGAGCAGTTCTTC
TRBV4-1	TRBJ1-2	NA	NA	CASSPPTQSYGYTF	TGCGCCAGCAGCCCCCCCACACAGAGCTATGGCTACACCTTC
TRBV13	TRBJ2-7	TRBD1	NA	CASSLRDRVYEQYF	TGTGCCAGCAGCCTCCGGGACAGGGTCTACGAGCAGTACTTC
TRBV27	TRBJ1-6	TRBD1	NA	CASRPLQGVVSPLHF	TGTGCCAGCAGGCCTCTCCAGGGGGTAGTTTCACCCCTCCACTTT
TRBV7-2	TRBJ2-7	TRBD1	NA	CASSLASGQASYEQYF	TGTGCCAGCAGCTTAGCGAGCGGACAGGCTTCCTACGAGCAGTACTTC
TRBV30	TRBJ1-5	TRBD1	few	CAWSFTGGNQPQHF	TGTGCCTGGAGTTTTACAGGGGGCAATCAGCCCCAGCATTTT
TRBV15	TRBJ1-4	TRBD1	once	CATSRDQATGDEKLFF	TGTGCCACCAGCAGAGATCAGGCGACAGGGGACGAAAAACTGTTTTTT
TRBV21-1	TRBJ1-1	NA	NA	CASSAGQGFNTEAFF	TGTGCCAGCAGCGCGGGACAGGGCTTCAACACTGAAGCTTTCTTT
TRBV7-3	TRBJ2-2	TRBD2	few	CASSQLAGESGELFF	TGTGCCAGCAGCCAGCTAGCGGGAGAGTCCGGGGAGCTGTTTTTT
TRBV6-5	TRBJ1-5	TRBD1	once	CASRSTGGSNQPQHF	TGTGCCAGCAGGTCGACAGGGGGGAGCAATCAGCCCCAGCATTTT
TRBV19	TRBJ1-3	TRBD1	NA	CASSPRTGSSGNTIYF	TGTGCCAGTAGTCCTCGGACAGGGAGCTCTGGAAACACCATATATTTT
TRBV4-2	TRBJ2-7	TRBD1	NA	CASSQDPQGQGGREQYF	TGTGCCAGCAGCCAAGATCCCCAGGGACAGGGTGGAAGAGAGCAGTACTTC
TRBV6-4	TRBJ2-1	NA	NA	CASSDDTYNEQFF	TGTGCCAGCAGTGACGACACCTACAATGAGCAGTTCTTC
TRBV4-3	TRBJ2-5	TRBD1	NA	CASSQDHWTGGETQYF	TGCGCCAGCAGCCAAGATCACTGGACAGGGGGAGAGACCCAGTACTTC
TRBV28	TRBJ1-4	NA	NA	CASSPQPGTTNEKLFF	TGTGCCAGCAGCCCCCAACCAGGAACAACTAATGAAAAACTGTTTTTT
TRBV7-3	TRBJ1-1	TRBD1	NA	CASSLGERQGSVEAFF	TGTGCCAGCAGCTTGGGAGAGAGACAGGGGTCAGTTGAAGCTTTCTTT
TRBV6-5	TRBJ2-5	NA	once	CASSYSRGPETQYF	TGTGCCAGCAGTTACTCACGGGGTCCAGAGACCCAGTACTTC
TRBV2	TRBJ2-7	NA	NA	CASTTGLGYEQYF	TGTGCCAGCACAACAGGGCTTGGCTACGAGCAGTACTTC
TRBV21-1	TRBJ1-2	NA	NA	CASSKMGTVYGYTF	TGTGCCAGCAGCAAAATGGGGACAGTCTATGGCTACACCTTC
TRBV7-6	TRBJ2-5	NA	NA	CASSFRGQETQYF	TGTGCCAGCAGCTTCAGGGGACAAGAGACCCAGTACTTC
TRBV7-9	TRBJ2-2	TRBD2	NA	CASSPRSVAGSPNTGELFF	TGTGCCAGCAGCCCGAGGTCGGTAGCGGGCTCCCCGAACACCGGGGAGCTGTTTTTT
TRBV19	TRBJ2-1	NA	NA	CASSIESRGSYPYNEQFF	TGTGCCAGTAGTATAGAGTCAAGGGGATCTTACCCCTACAATGAGCAGTTCTTC
TRBV15	TRBJ2-2	NA	once	CATSRGQGNTGELFF	TGTGCCACCAGCAGAGGGCAGGGGAACACCGGGGAGCTGTTTTTT
TRBV6-5	TRBJ1-4	NA	few	CASSYSSFNEKLFF	TGTGCCAGCAGTTACTCGAGTTTTAATGAAAAACTGTTTTTT
TRBV5-1	TRBJ2-1	NA	NA	CASSLWDKGDVDSYNEQFF	TGCGCCAGCAGCTTGTGGGACAAGGGGGACGTTGATTCCTACAATGAGCAGTTCTTC
TRBV4-3	TRBJ2-6	TRBD1	NA	CASSQDLQGAAGANVLTF	TGCGCCAGCAGCCAAGATTTACAGGGGGCGGCTGGGGCCAACGTCCTGACTTTC
TRBV6-1	TRBJ1-1	NA	NA	CASSRRQMNTEAFF	TGTGCCAGCAGCCGTAGACAGATGAACACTGAAGCTTTCTTT
TRBV7-9	TRBJ2-4	TRBD1	NA	CASSLAGGQGEYF	TGTGCCAGCAGCTTAGCAGGGGGACAGGGGGAGTACTTC
TRBV19	TRBJ2-1	TRBD2	NA	CASSTGLAGGPLGYLFF	TGTGCCAGTAGTACAGGACTAGCGGGGGGGCCCTTGGGTTATCTGTTCTTC
TRBV4-3	TRBJ2-1	TRBD2	NA	CASSQETSGGAGSSNEQFF	TGCGCCAGCAGCCAAGAGACTAGCGGGGGGGCCGGTTCGAGCAATGAGCAGTTCTTC
TRBV7-2	TRBJ2-7	NA	once	CASSLTAAGWYEQYF	TGTGCCAGCAGCTTAACGGCGGCAGGGTGGTACGAGCAGTACTTC
TRBV5-1	TRBJ2-5	NA	NA	CASSPSRGDQETQYF	TGCGCCAGCAGCCCCAGCAGGGGGGACCAAGAGACCCAGTACTTC
TRBV6-6	TRBJ2-5	NA	NA	CASSYNWAAQDTQYF	TGTGCCAGCAGTTACAACTGGGCAGCACAAGACACCCAGTACTTC
TRBV27	TRBJ2-7	NA	NA	CASSPVDSPPYEQYF	TGTGCCAGCAGTCCTGTGGACAGTCCCCCCTACGAGCAGTACTTC
TRBV7-7	TRBJ2-2	TRBD1	NA	CASSYGQGNTGELFF	TGTGCTAGCAGCTACGGACAGGGGAACACCGGGGAGCTGTTTTTT
TRBV7-7	TRBJ2-1	TRBD2	NA	CASSQGRGGGNEQFF	TGTGCCAGCAGCCAGGGGCGGGGGGGTGGCAATGAGCAGTTCTTC
TRBV5-4	TRBJ1-3	NA	NA	CASSPDTGNTIYF	TGTGCCAGCAGCCCCGACACTGGAAACACCATATATTTT
TRBV19	TRBJ1-5	NA	NA	CASSIDRFNQPQHF	TGTGCCAGTAGTATAGATCGGTTCAATCAGCCCCAGCATTTT